These T cell receptor beta chains were read from a single sample in a study of PD-1 blockade in classical Hodgkin lymphoma. Libraries were prepared by immunoSEQ multiplex PCR; TCRdb keeps only in-frame clonotypes and omits some of them. The sample lists 55,000 to 75,000 clones; 71% were seen once. The specimen comprised peripheral blood mononuclear cells (PBMCs), sampled before the second cycle of nivolumab. These receptors were taken from a human donor with classical Hodgkin lymphoma. Both conserved end residues are part of each CDR3. A D gene is named only where the DNA matches it firmly. Rows give clone size only sometimes, using once, few, many, or a class for an expanded clone.

DNA,CDR3,D,V,size,J
TGTGCCAGCAGCGTAGGTGGCGGGAGGGCCTTCAATGAGCAGTTCTTC,CASSVGGGRAFNEQFF,TRBD2,TRBV9,NA,TRBJ2-1
TGTGCCAGCAGCCTAGACAGGGCCCACGAGCAGTACTTC,CASSLDRAHEQYF,TRBD1,TRBV7-9,NA,TRBJ2-7
TGTGCCAGCAGCCCCTCTATTACAGATACGCAGTATTTT,CASSPSITDTQYF,NA,TRBV14,NA,TRBJ2-3
TGCGCCAGCAGCTTATCCGGGACAATGGATACGCAGTATTTT,CASSLSGTMDTQYF,NA,TRBV5-1,NA,TRBJ2-3
TGTGCCAGCAGCGTAGGTCCTGTGGGACAGGGGATCTACGAGCAGTACTTC,CASSVGPVGQGIYEQYF,TRBD1,TRBV9,once,TRBJ2-7
TGTGCCAGCAGCTCCTCCGGAACTAGGAGCCTTGAGCAGTTCTTC,CASSSSGTRSLEQFF,NA,TRBV11-3,once,TRBJ2-1
TGTGCCAGCAGTCCCGACAGGGATGGCTACACCTTC,CASSPDRDGYTF,TRBD1,TRBV6-5,NA,TRBJ1-2
TGTGCCAGCAGCTCTAAAGGGACTACCTACGAGCAGTACTTC,CASSSKGTTYEQYF,TRBD2,TRBV9,NA,TRBJ2-7
TGTGCCAGCAGTTTCTCTGGGACTAGCGGGGGCTGGGAGACCCAGTACTTC,CASSFSGTSGGWETQYF,TRBD2,TRBV27,NA,TRBJ2-5
TGTGCCACCAGCGGCCCGGACTCCTCATACGATGAGCAGTTCTTC,CATSGPDSSYDEQFF,NA,TRBV15,few,TRBJ2-1
TGTGCTAGTGGTTTGAAGACAAACACTGAAGCTTTCTTT,CASGLKTNTEAFF,NA,TRBV12-5,NA,TRBJ1-1
TGTGCCAGCAGTACCTACACCGGGGAGCTGTTTTTT,CASSTYTGELFF,NA,TRBV6-6,NA,TRBJ2-2
TGTGCCAGCAGTGGGGGAGCGCCGATCTATGGCTACACCTTC,CASSGGAPIYGYTF,NA,TRBV6-5,once,TRBJ1-2
TGTGCCAGCAGCTCGACAGGGGGACTCCAAGAGACCCAGTACTTC,CASSSTGGLQETQYF,TRBD1,TRBV7-2,NA,TRBJ2-5
TGTGCCAGCAGCCTCAGGGGAGGGAATCAGCCCCAGCATTTT,CASSLRGGNQPQHF,NA,TRBV2,NA,TRBJ1-5
TGTGCCATCAGTGAGTCGACCGGCTACGAGCAGTACTTC,CAISESTGYEQYF,NA,TRBV10-3,many,TRBJ2-7
TGTGCCAGCAGCTCCCGCGGAAACCCCAATGAGCAGTTCTTC,CASSSRGNPNEQFF,NA,TRBV9,once,TRBJ2-1
TGTGCCAGTAGTATAAAATGGGAACGTGGCTACACCTTC,CASSIKWERGYTF,NA,TRBV19,few,TRBJ1-2
TGTGCCAGCAGTTTCGAGACTAGCGGTGGTGAGCAGTTCTTC,CASSFETSGGEQFF,TRBD2,TRBV28,NA,TRBJ2-1
TGCAGCGTTCAAGAGGCACGGGGCTACACCTTC,CSVQEARGYTF,NA,TRBV29-1,few,TRBJ1-2
TGTGCCAGCAGCTTTCTAGCGGGGGTAAGCTCCTACAATGAGCAGTTCTTC,CASSFLAGVSSYNEQFF,TRBD2,TRBV5-5,NA,TRBJ2-1
TGTGCCAGCAGCTTAGTAGGACAGGGAAGAAACTATGGCTACACCTTC,CASSLVGQGRNYGYTF,TRBD1,TRBV5-6,once,TRBJ1-2
TGTGCCAGCAGCTTAGAGTCTATTGGCTATGGCTACACCTTC,CASSLESIGYGYTF,NA,TRBV7-9,few,TRBJ1-2
TGTGCCAGCAGCTTAAGGGGGCGAGATACGCAGTATTTT,CASSLRGRDTQYF,NA,TRBV7-3,once,TRBJ2-3
TGTGCCAGCAGTTACATGGGTGGATGGACTGAAGCTTTCTTT,CASSYMGGWTEAFF,NA,TRBV6-5,NA,TRBJ1-1
TGCGCCAGCAGCTCTTTGGAGGGAGGGCCTTATTTCTTC,CASSSLEGGPYFF,TRBD2,TRBV5-1,NA,TRBJ2-1
TGTGCCAGCAGCTCCCTAACTGATGTAGGGTGGCAGCCCCAGCATTTT,CASSSLTDVGWQPQHF,NA,TRBV5-6,few,TRBJ1-5
TGTGCCAGCAGCTTCGTCGGGGGTAGGACTGAAGCTTTCTTT,CASSFVGGRTEAFF,NA,TRBV11-3,NA,TRBJ1-1
TGTGCCAGCAGCGTAGTGGCAGGGGCTAATGAAAAACTGTTTTTT,CASSVVAGANEKLFF,NA,TRBV9,once,TRBJ1-4
TGTGCCAGCAGCTTTACTCCCCTACGGGACAGGGTTGCTTCGGAGACCCAGTACTTC,CASSFTPLRDRVASETQYF,TRBD1,TRBV7-4,NA,TRBJ2-5
TGTGCCAGCAGCGTAGGTGGGACGGCCAATCAGCCCCAGCATTTT,CASSVGGTANQPQHF,NA,TRBV9,once,TRBJ1-5
TGTGCCAGCAGTGAAGCGCTTTGGGGTCTGAGCACTGAAGCTTTCTTT,CASSEALWGLSTEAFF,NA,TRBV6-1,NA,TRBJ1-1
TGCGCCAGCAGTGAAGGGGTCTTACCCTACGAGCAGTACTTC,CASSEGVLPYEQYF,NA,TRBV10-1,NA,TRBJ2-7
TGTGCCAGCAGCTCCGACAGTTTCAACATTCAGTACTTC,CASSSDSFNIQYF,NA,TRBV5-6,NA,TRBJ2-4
TGTGCCAGCAGCCCCCAAGCAGGGACTAATGAAAAACTGTTTTTT,CASSPQAGTNEKLFF,NA,TRBV7-9,NA,TRBJ1-4
TGTGCCAGCGTTCCCACGGGACGAAATGAGCAGTTCTTC,CASVPTGRNEQFF,NA,TRBV18,NA,TRBJ2-1
TGCGCCAGCAGCTTCGATACCCCAGGGAACACTGAAGCTTTCTTT,CASSFDTPGNTEAFF,NA,TRBV5-1,NA,TRBJ1-1
TGTGCCAGCAGTTTAGGACGACAGGGGGCCGCCTATGGCTACACCTTC,CASSLGRQGAAYGYTF,TRBD1,TRBV27,NA,TRBJ1-2
TGTGCCAGTAGTATAGATCAGAACACTGAAGCTTTCTTT,CASSIDQNTEAFF,NA,TRBV19,NA,TRBJ1-1
TGCGCCAGCAGCGCAACAACAGGGGCTACCTACGAGCAGTACTTC,CASSATTGATYEQYF,TRBD1,TRBV5-1,NA,TRBJ2-7
TGCGCCAGCAGCCAAGATCCCGGTGAGATACAGGGCTACGAGCAGTACTTC,CASSQDPGEIQGYEQYF,NA,TRBV4-1,NA,TRBJ2-7
TGTGCCAGCGCATCGGTTGCGAACACTGAAGCTTTCTTT,CASASVANTEAFF,NA,TRBV6-5,NA,TRBJ1-1
TGTGCCAGCAGCTCGAGCCCAGCGGGAGTTAGGGAGACCCAGTACTTC,CASSSSPAGVRETQYF,TRBD2,TRBV7-8,NA,TRBJ2-5
TGCGCCAGCAGCCCCGGACAGGGCGCCTTCATGAACACTGAAGCTTTCTTT,CASSPGQGAFMNTEAFF,TRBD1,TRBV5-1,NA,TRBJ1-1
TGTGCCAGTAGTTTTTTAGCGGGAGAGGAGTTCTTC,CASSFLAGEEFF,TRBD2,TRBV19,NA,TRBJ2-1
TGTGCCAGCAGCTTAGGAACCGGCGCAACTAATGAAAAACTGTTTTTT,CASSLGTGATNEKLFF,NA,TRBV11-2,NA,TRBJ1-4
TGTGCCAGCAGCTTATGGCCGGGTGTAGAGACCCAGTACTTC,CASSLWPGVETQYF,NA,TRBV7-3,NA,TRBJ2-5
TGCAGCGTTGAACAGGGACGCTATGGCTACACCTTC,CSVEQGRYGYTF,NA,TRBV29-1,NA,TRBJ1-2
TGTGCCAGTAGTATGTACAGTAGCAATCAGCCCCAGCATTTT,CASSMYSSNQPQHF,NA,TRBV19,NA,TRBJ1-5
TGTGCCAGTAGTACCTTTTCGGAGGTCGTCGGCTATGGCTACACCTTC,CASSTFSEVVGYGYTF,NA,TRBV19,once,TRBJ1-2
TGTGCCAGCAGCCTCATGCAGGGGAACACTGAAGCTTTCTTT,CASSLMQGNTEAFF,NA,TRBV7-2,once,TRBJ1-1
TGTGCCAGCAGGCGACAGGGGGGTGAAAAACTGTTTTTT,CASRRQGGEKLFF,TRBD1,TRBV28,NA,TRBJ1-4
TGTGCCAGCAGTGTATACAGGGGACCTGAGCAGTTCTTC,CASSVYRGPEQFF,TRBD1,TRBV6-5,NA,TRBJ2-1